The 19 T cell receptor beta chains below come from one sample, sequenced in a study of blood T cell repertoires in COVID-19. The assay was immunoSEQ multiplex PCR, and TCRdb's table has in-frame clones only and misses some. The top ten clones hold 3% to 4% of a sample with about 160,000 clones, about nine tenths of them seen once. The sample comprised peripheral blood. All receptors come from a woman in her sixties who had recovered from COVID-19.

This clone has just a few counts. The chain links TRBV15 to TRBJ1-5; 8 nucleotides align to TRBD1. Per the germline V gene, CDR1 is LNHNV and CDR2 is YYDKDF (reference sequence). The CDR3 totals 15 residues. J was trimmed by 4 bases and V by 0 bases; bases with no gene match: 2. The CDR3 DNA is TGTGCCACCAGCAGAGATCGACAGGGGAATCAGCCCCAGCATTTT. Translated, it gives CATSRDRQGNQPQHF.

The V and J genes are TRBV5-6 and TRBJ2-5, with no clear D. Trimming cost V 4 bases and J 5 bases, with 15 bases left between them. This CDR3 spans 14 amino acids. Per the germline V gene, CDR1 is SGHDT and CDR2 is YYEEEE. The CDR3 region is CASSQLNSAETQYF. The DNA of the CDR3 is TGTGCCAGCAGCCAACTCAACTCCGCCGAGACCCAGTACTTC.

V usage is TRBV5-1 and J usage is TRBJ1-3, with 7 positions matching TRBD1. The CDR3 is 15 amino acids. J lost 4 bases, V lost 2 bases, and 6 bases had no gene match. CDR1 SGHRS and CDR2 YFSETQ come from the germline V gene. CDR3 sequence: CASSFWTGSGNTIYF. Here the CDR3 DNA reads TGCGCCAGCAGCTTTTGGACAGGCTCAGGAAACACCATATATTTT.

The chain combines TRBV7-8 with TRBJ2-5, with 8 nucleotides matching TRBD2. The V segment lost 2 bases and the J segment 0 bases; nucleotides outside the gene matches: 5. This CDR3 is 16 amino acids long. Germline CDR1 reads SGHVS; CDR2 reads FQNEAQ. For the CDR3, the DNA is TGTGCCAGCAGCTTATTGGCGGGGGGATACCAAGAGACCCAGTACTTC. This codes for CASSLLAGGYQETQYF. Complete variable domain (other parts from reference TRBV7-8 and TRBJ2-5): GAGVSQSPRYKVAKRGQDVALRCDPISGHVSLFWYQQALGQGPEFLTYFQNEAQLDKSGLPSDRFFAERPEGSVSTLKIQRTQQEDSAVYLCASSLLAGGYQETQYFGPGTRLLVL.

This sequence joins TRBV28 and TRBJ1-1, with D unclear. V lost 6 bases to trimming and J lost 5 bases, with 10 bases between them. CDR3 length: 12 amino acids. Germline V CDR1 and CDR2: MDHEN, SYDVKM. The CDR3 protein is CASRLVRTEAFF. The CDR3 DNA follows: TGTGCCAGCAGGCTTGTGAGAACTGAAGCTTTCTTT. The full variable domain, in which reference TRBV28 and TRBJ1-1 provide the parts outside the CDR3, is DVKVTQSSRYLVKRTGEKVFLECVQDMDHENMFWYRQDPGLGLRLIYFSYDVKMKEKGDIPEGYSVSREKKERFSLILESASTNQTSMYLCASRLVRTEAFFGQGTRLTVV.

The chain combines TRBV7-8 with TRBJ2-1; TRBD1 matches 9 bases. V trimming: 4 bases; J trimming: 8 bases; junction bases outside the gene matches: 12. The CDR3 consists of 16 residues. From germline, CDR1 is SGHVS and CDR2 FQNEAQ. The CDR3 region has the DNA TGTGCCAGCAGCTCCCGGCTGGGACAGGGTACCGATGAGCAGTTCTTC. Residues: CASSSRLGQGTDEQFF.

This clone was observed a handful of times. CDR3 in DNA: TGTGCCAGCCGCGATCAGACAGAGGAAAAACTGTTTTTT. It specifies CASRDQTEEKLFF. The chain links TRBV19 to TRBJ1-4, with D possibly matching TRBD1 (5 bases). The CDR3 sequence is 13 residues long. The V and J ends lost 9 bases and 8 bases respectively, with 16 bases between them. Germline CDR1 LNHDA, CDR2 SQIVND (reference sequence).

The chain employs TRBV7-9 and TRBJ1-2; 7 positions agree with TRBD1. Unmatched junction bases numbered 5, after V lost 3 bases and J lost 4 bases. The CDR3 has 14 amino acids. CDR1 is SEHNR, CDR2 FQNEAQ, per germline (reference sequence). The CDR3 reads CASSLGGTAYGYTF. The CDR3 bases are TGTGCCAGCAGCTTGGGTGGGACAGCCTATGGCTACACCTTC.

The rearrangement uses TRBV6-6 and TRBJ2-1; 10 bases match TRBD2. The V and J ends lost 9 bases and 10 bases, in that order; junction bases with no gene match: 12. Germline values: CDR1 MNHNY, CDR2 SVGAGI (reference sequence). The CDR3 covers 14 residues. The CDR3 DNA follows: TGTGCCAGTGGGTCCAGCGGGGGGGCTCGGGAGCAGTTCTTC. Translating gives CASGSSGGAREQFF.

The CDR3 spells CASRRGQDYNEQFF. Here the CDR3 DNA reads TGTGCCAGCAGAAGGGGACAGGACTACAATGAGCAGTTCTTC. This chain joins TRBV6-5 and TRBJ2-1; 8 nucleotides match TRBD1. Germline CDR1 is MNHEY and CDR2 is SVGAGI. Trimming took 6 bases from V and 3 from J; bases not matched to a gene: 4. There are 14 residues in the CDR3.

Written as DNA, the CDR3 is TGTGCCATGGCCGGGACTGCATCTGGAAACACCATATATTTT. It translates to CAMAGTASGNTIYF. The V call is TRBV10-3, the J call TRBJ1-3; tentative D call: TRBD1 (5 bases). Per the germline V gene, CDR1 is ENHRY and CDR2 is SYGVKD. Trimming cost V 9 bases and J 1 base, with 13 bases left between them. This CDR3 has 14 amino acids.

The chain couples TRBV27 to TRBJ2-3; 10 positions agree with TRBD1. The CDR3 is 16 amino acids. Looked up from germline, CDR1 is MNHEY and CDR2 is SMNVEV (reference sequence). The junction had 5 bases not matched to a gene; V was cut back by 4 bases and J by 1 base. CDR3 loop: CASSWSGTGGTDTQYF. DNA of the CDR3: TGTGCCAGCAGTTGGTCCGGGACAGGGGGCACAGATACGCAGTATTTT.

The chain couples TRBV18 to TRBJ2-5, with 11 bases aligning to TRBD1. Germline loops: CDR1 KGHSH, CDR2 LQKENI. This CDR3 is 14 amino acids long. J gave up 5 bases and V 3 bases, and 2 bases lay outside the gene matches. The DNA of the CDR3 is TGTGCCAGCTCACCGGACAGGGGGCAGGAGACCCAGTACTTC. Translating gives CASSPDRGQETQYF.

The chain carries TRBV29-1 and TRBJ2-6, with D unclear. Germline-derived CDR1 and CDR2 are SQVTM and ANQGSEA. CDR3 size: 13 residues. V was clipped by 3 bases and J by 0 bases, with 3 bases between them. The CDR3 here is CSVDSSGANVLTF. The CDR3 coding sequence is TGCAGCGTTGACAGCTCTGGGGCCAACGTCCTGACTTTC.

This rearrangement joins TRBV5-1 to TRBJ2-5; D unresolved. Trimming removed 2 bases at V and 5 bases at J, with 16 bases between. CDR3 size: 15 residues. CDR1 and CDR2 (germline): SGHRS, YFSETQ. CDR3 DNA sequence: TGCGCCAGCAGCTTTTCTCCCTCTCAACGGGAGACCCAGTACTTC. It is translated as CASSFSPSQRETQYF.

V usage is TRBV28 and J usage is TRBJ1-4, with D possibly being TRBD1 (6 bases). The germline V gene encodes CDR1 MDHEN and CDR2 SYDVKM. The CDR3 runs 13 residues. The V end lost 9 bases, the J end lost 8 bases, and 16 bases lay between the germline ends. This CDR3 reads CASSDRLSEKLFF. The CDR3 coding sequence is TGTGCCAGTAGTGACAGGTTGAGCGAAAAACTGTTTTTT.

This clone was counted a few times. V usage is TRBV28 and J usage is TRBJ2-5; D is ambiguous. The length of the CDR3 is 15 residues. V lost 2 bases to trimming and J lost 5 bases, with 15 bases between them. The germline CDR1 and CDR2 sequences are MDHEN and SYDVKM. CDR3 residues: CASSLGRAFGETQYF. In DNA form, the CDR3 reads TGTGCCAGCAGTTTAGGTCGAGCGTTCGGGGAGACCCAGTACTTC.

The rearrangement joins TRBV11-1 to TRBJ2-5; TRBD2 matches 8 bases. Trimming removed 0 bases from V and 5 bases from J; junction bases left unmatched: 8. Germline CDR1 and CDR2: SGHAT and FQDESV (reference sequence). This CDR3 contains 16 residues. The CDR3 bases are TGTGCCAGCAGCTTAGCATCACGGGGGGGCTGGGAGACCCAGTACTTC. It translates to CASSLASRGGWETQYF. Full variable domain (outside the CDR3, taken from reference TRBV11-1 and TRBJ2-5): EAEVAQSPRYKITEKSQAVAFWCDPISGHATLYWYRQILGQGPELLVQFQDESVVDDSQLPKDRFSAERLKGVDSTLKIQPAELGDSAMYLCASSLASRGGWETQYFGPGTRLLVL.

This clone is a singleton in its sample. This CDR3 is CASASGGQGSEKLFF. CDR3 coding DNA: TGTGCCAGCGCTAGCGGGGGACAGGGCTCTGAAAAACTGTTTTTT. V usage is TRBV2 and J usage is TRBJ1-4, with 9 bases matching TRBD1. Trimming at V came to 8 bases and at J to 7 bases, leaving 11 bases not matched to a gene. Germline V gene lookup returns CDR1 SNHLY and CDR2 FYNNEI. The CDR3 extends over 15 amino acids.